This entry is about one T cell receptor beta chain. No antigen is known for it. This sample was included in a study of monozygotic twins with inflammatory bowel disease. Overall study results and limits: Especially with disease activity, IBD patients had fewer clonotypes in common with others than healthy twins did. Whereas healthy co-twins had higher TCRbeta diversity (inverse Simpson), IBD patients had lower diversity.

TCRdb derives one entry per CDR3 protein from the 5' RACE reads, leaving out DNA. This table holds about 140,000 distinct CDR3 sequences. Germline lookup yields CDR1 DFQATT and CDR2 SNEGSKA (reference sequence). CDR3 length: 14 amino acids. Sequenced sample: blood. The chain uses TRBV20-1 and TRBJ2-7; TCRdb selects TRBD1, and the lack of DNA leaves this call unchecked. The receptor's source is a human donor with ulcerative colitis or Crohn's disease, or a healthy co-twin of an affected twin (not recorded which). The CDR3 sequence: CSARGTGWVYEQYF.